This T cell receptor beta chain is drawn from a study of OX40 agonist ivuxolimab in advanced cancers. Profiling relied on immunoSEQ multiplex PCR, and the TCRdb table lists in-frame clones only, not all of them. This table holds 100,000 or so clones, around 86% found once. Germline V gives CDR1 MNHNY, CDR2 SVGAGI (reference sequence). This CDR3 spans 14 amino acids. The junction had 8 bases not matched to a gene; V was cut back by 6 bases and J by 6 bases. The gene calls are TRBV6-6 and TRBJ1-1, with 9 positions matching TRBD1. Sequenced material: CD4+ or CD8+ T cells sorted from blood, taken in a trial of the OX40 agonist ivuxolimab. The sequence was collected from an adult with an advanced solid tumor such as melanoma, head and neck, liver or kidney cancer. The DNA of the CDR3 is TGTGCCAGCAGCCGCGGACAGGGGAGCGCTGAAGCTTTCTTT. This translates into CASSRGQGSAEAFF.